A single sample gave rise to the 8 T cell receptor beta chains below, sequenced in a study of control samples from healthy donors and cancer patients. The table came from immunoSEQ multiplex PCR; TCRdb's copy has only in-frame clones and leaves some out. The sample yields about 34,000 clones, 85% to 90% seen once. Sequenced input: PBMCs. These receptors were collected from a woman between 40 and 50 years old with lung cancer.

This sequence joins TRBV9 and TRBJ1-1, with TRBD1 as a possible D gene (5 bases). Germline lookup yields CDR1 SGDLS and CDR2 YYNGEE. The germline V and J ends were trimmed by 4 bases and 6 bases, with 13 bases remaining between them. The CDR3 has 13 residues. The CDR3 sequence: CASSWGGTSEAFF. CDR3 nucleotide sequence: TGTGCCAGCAGCTGGGGCGGCACCTCTGAAGCTTTCTTT.

This chain uses TRBV4-2 with TRBJ2-5; D remains unclear. Germline-derived CDR1 and CDR2 are LGHNA and YNFKEQ. The CDR3 consists of 13 residues. Trimming removed 2 bases at V and 4 bases at J, with 8 bases between. CDR3 bases: TGTGCCAGCAGCCAACAGTCGGGAGAGACCCAGTACTTC. Translation gives CASSQQSGETQYF.

V gene TRBV18 combines with J gene TRBJ2-2; 10 bases fit TRBD1. This CDR3 comprises 17 residues. V shed 3 bases and J 4 bases; nucleotides not matched to a gene: 8. Germline V CDR1 and CDR2: KGHSH, LQKENI. This CDR3 is CASSPIRDRGTTGELFF. Here the CDR3 DNA reads TGTGCCAGCTCACCCATAAGGGACAGGGGAACCACCGGGGAGCTGTTTTTT.

V usage is TRBV7-8 and J usage is TRBJ1-1, with D tentatively TRBD1 (5 bases). V lost 4 bases to trimming and J lost 7 bases, with 13 bases between them. There are 13 residues in the CDR3. Germline CDR1 reads SGHVS; CDR2 reads FQNEAQ. This CDR3 reads CASSSGTAGEAFF. The CDR3 coding sequence is TGTGCCAGCAGCTCAGGGACGGCAGGTGAAGCTTTCTTT.

The chain links TRBV27 to TRBJ2-5; no clear D. Germline-derived CDR1 and CDR2 are MNHEY and SMNVEV (reference sequence). Trimming cost V 0 bases and J 5 bases, with 10 bases left between them. This CDR3 contains 14 residues. The CDR3 region is CASSLSNRRETQYF. The CDR3 coding sequence is TGTGCCAGCAGTTTATCGAACAGAAGGGAGACCCAGTACTTC.

CDR3: CASSIEQAVYNEQFF. The CDR3 nucleotides are TGTGCCAGTAGTATAGAACAGGCTGTCTACAATGAGCAGTTCTTC. V usage is TRBV19 and J usage is TRBJ2-1; weak D call: TRBD1 (5 bases). The V and J ends lost 0 bases and 3 bases respectively, with 9 bases between them. Germline CDR1 reads LNHDA; CDR2 reads SQIVND (reference sequence). This CDR3 is built from 15 residues.

V usage is TRBV5-4 and J usage is TRBJ1-1, with D possibly being TRBD1 (6 bases). The V gene's germline CDR1 is SGHNT and CDR2 YYREEE (reference sequence). This CDR3 comprises 16 residues. V gave up 6 bases and J gave up 0 bases, with 18 bases separating them. The CDR3 nucleotides are TGTGCCAGCAACGGTAACGGGGGGGGCGTGAACACTGAAGCTTTCTTT. This sequence encodes CASNGNGGGVNTEAFF.

J is TRBJ2-7 and V is TRBV4-1; 7 nucleotides match TRBD2. The CDR3 has 14 residues. CDR1 is MGHRA, CDR2 YSYEKL, per germline. J gave up 6 bases and V 4 bases, and 9 bases lay outside the gene matches. The CDR3 coding sequence is TGCGCCAGCAGCCCGTGGGAGGGGACGAGCGAGCAGTACTTC. Protein product: CASSPWEGTSEQYF.